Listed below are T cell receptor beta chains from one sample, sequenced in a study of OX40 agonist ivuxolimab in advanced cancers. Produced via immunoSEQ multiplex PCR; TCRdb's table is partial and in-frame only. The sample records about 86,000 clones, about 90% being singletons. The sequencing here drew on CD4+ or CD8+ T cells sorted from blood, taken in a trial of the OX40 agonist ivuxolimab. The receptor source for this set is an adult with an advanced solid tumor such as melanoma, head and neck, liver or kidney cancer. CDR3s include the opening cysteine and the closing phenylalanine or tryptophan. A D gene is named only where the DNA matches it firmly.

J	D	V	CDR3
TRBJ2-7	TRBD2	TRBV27	CASSFLAGGEQYF
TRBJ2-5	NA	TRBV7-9	CASSFIQETQYF
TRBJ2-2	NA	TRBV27	CASSLQQGLSTGELFF
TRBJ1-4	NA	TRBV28	CASSLFSYATNEKLFF
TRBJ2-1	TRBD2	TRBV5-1	CASSLNPLGLDYNEQFF
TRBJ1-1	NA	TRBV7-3	CASSLTGITEAFF
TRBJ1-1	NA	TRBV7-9	CASSFTDLNTEAFF
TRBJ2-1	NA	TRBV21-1	CASSLPTGDNEQFF
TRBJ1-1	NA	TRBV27	CASSRRGITEAFF
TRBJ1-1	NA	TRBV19	CATRDSGGERNTEAFF
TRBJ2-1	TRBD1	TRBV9	CASSVGDRNNEQFF
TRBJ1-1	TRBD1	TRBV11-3	CASGWDRVNTEAFF
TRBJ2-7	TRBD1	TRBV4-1	CASSQDPGGYYEQYF
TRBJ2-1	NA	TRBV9	CASSPWSGEQFF
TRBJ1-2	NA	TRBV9	CASSVGGAGNALGHGYTF
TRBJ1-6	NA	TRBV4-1	CASSQEISPLHF
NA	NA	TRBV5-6	CASSERTVYEQYF
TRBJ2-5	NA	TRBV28	CASKLTQSQETQYF
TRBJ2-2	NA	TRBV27	CASTGDITGELFF
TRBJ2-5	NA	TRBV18	CASSPSETQYF
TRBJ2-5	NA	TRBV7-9	CASSFQETQYF
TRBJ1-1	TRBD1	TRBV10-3	CAISTPGQSTEAFF
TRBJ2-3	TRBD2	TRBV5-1	CASSLSGRVVDTQYF
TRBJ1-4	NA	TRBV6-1	CASSEIPRTKSEKLFF
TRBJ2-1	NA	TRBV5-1	CASSLAASLGGQFF
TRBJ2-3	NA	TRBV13	CASSLGADTQYF
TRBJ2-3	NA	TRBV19	CASSPWTASTDTQYF
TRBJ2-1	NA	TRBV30	CAWSVSGDEFF
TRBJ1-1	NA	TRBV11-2	CASAPRGRSEAFF
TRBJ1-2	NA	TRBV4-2	CASSQDQGYGYTF
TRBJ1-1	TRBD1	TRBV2	CASSEMGQGNTEAFF
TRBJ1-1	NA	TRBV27	CASSPGQSHTEAFF
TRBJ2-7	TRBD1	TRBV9	CASSRTGESYEQYF
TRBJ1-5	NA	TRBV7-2	CASSGQGGNQPQHF
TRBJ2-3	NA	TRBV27	CASSLRRRVTDTQYF
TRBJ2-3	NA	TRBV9	CASSVGPAGRSSRSSTDTQYF
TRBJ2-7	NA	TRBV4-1	CASSHYLDLLSSYEQYF
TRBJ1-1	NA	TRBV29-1	CSVNGGPTEAFF
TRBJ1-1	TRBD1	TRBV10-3	CAISAGQGAGEGTEAFF
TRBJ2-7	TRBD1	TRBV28	CASSPTGQGSYEQYF
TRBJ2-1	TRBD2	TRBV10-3	CAISDRGTSAYEQFF
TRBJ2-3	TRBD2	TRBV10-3	CAIKAGDGFTDTQYF
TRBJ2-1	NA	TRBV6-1	CASPNWRHEQFF
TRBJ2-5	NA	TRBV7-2	CASSLYEGKEKTQYF
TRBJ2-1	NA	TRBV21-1	CASSIRDRGRHEQFF
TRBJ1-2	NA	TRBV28	CASSLGGLLADKGYTF
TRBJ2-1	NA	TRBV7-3	CASSLSGNEQFF
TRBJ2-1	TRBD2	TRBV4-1	CASSHRSGRDEQFF
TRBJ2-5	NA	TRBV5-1	CASSLGGHPQETQYF
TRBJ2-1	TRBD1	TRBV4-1	CASSQEPGGPSYNEQFF
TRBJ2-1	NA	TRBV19	CASSRYRERPYGDNEQFF
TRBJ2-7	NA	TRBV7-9	CASSLLGQNYEQYF
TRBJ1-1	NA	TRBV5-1	CASSFGTNTEAFF
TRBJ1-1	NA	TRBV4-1	CASSQAYGNTEAFF
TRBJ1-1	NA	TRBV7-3	CASSFSGNTEAFF
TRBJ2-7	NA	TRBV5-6	CASSLIRTVPYEQYF
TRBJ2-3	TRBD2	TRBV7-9	CASSLGQTSGSDDTQYF
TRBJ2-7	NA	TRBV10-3	CAISESGPAEQYF
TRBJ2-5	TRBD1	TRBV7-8	CASSSNRGLRETQYF
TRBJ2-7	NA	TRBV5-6	CASSFEGQAYEQYF